The 21 T cell receptor beta chains reported below all come from one sample, sequenced in a study of CD8 T cells in Susac syndrome. With random hexamers, reverse transcription was performed on roughly 0.5 to 1 ug of RNA. In TCRdb, the immunoSEQ multiplex PCR reads were re-called with MiXCR into one record per CDR3 protein. The data hold about 160,000 distinct CDR3 sequences, with about 96% observed a single time. Sequenced sample: CD4+ T cells from PBMCs. The source of these receptors is a human donor with Susac syndrome.

The gene calls are TRBV18 and TRBJ1-1; no reliable D call. Germline V lookup: CDR1 KGHSH, CDR2 LQKENI. This CDR3 has 12 residues. The germline V and J ends were trimmed by 6 bases and 2 bases, with 7 bases remaining between them. The CDR3 DNA sequence: TGTGCCAGCTCTCGGCCTAACACTGAAGCTTTCTTT. Protein sequence: CASSRPNTEAFF.

The V and J genes are TRBV2 and TRBJ1-5; D is unclear. This CDR3 has 12 amino acids. Per the germline V gene, CDR1 is SNHLY and CDR2 is FYNNEI. Trimming shortened V by 6 bases and J by 0 bases, and 3 bases separated the two germline ends. CDR3 bases: TGTGCCAGCAGGGTTAGCAATCAGCCCCAGCATTTT. This codes for CASRVSNQPQHF.

V is TRBV5-4 and J is TRBJ2-1; D might be TRBD2 (7 bases). With 7 bases removed from V and 6 bases from J, the gap between germline ends came to 20 bases. The CDR3 extends over 15 amino acids. Germline CDR1 is SGHNT and CDR2 is YYREEE (reference sequence). The DNA of the CDR3 is TGTGCCAGCGAGGTCCAGTGGGGGGGCCTCAATGAGCAGTTCTTC. This codes for CASEVQWGGLNEQFF.

For this clonotype: The junction does not match germline at one end; this may be a read error. The gene calls are TRBV30 and TRBJ1-3, with D unresolved. The CDR3 has 12 amino acids. CDR1 and CDR2 (germline): GTSNPN, SVGIG (reference sequence). The CDR3 is CAWSSSENTIYF. The CDR3 nucleotides are TGTGCCTGGAGTAGCTCTGAAAACACCATATATTTT.

This chain connects TRBV2 to TRBJ2-4, with TRBD1 matching 8 bases. This CDR3 comprises 14 residues. Germline V lookup: CDR1 SNHLY, CDR2 FYNNEI. The V gene end was trimmed by 6 bases and the J gene end by 5 bases; junction bases not matched to a gene: 6. CDR3 region: CASRSGQGENIQYF. The CDR3, as DNA: TGTGCCAGCAGGTCAGGACAGGGAGAAAACATTCAGTACTTC.

This rearrangement joins TRBV20-1 to TRBJ2-5; 10 bases map to TRBD1. Germline assignment: CDR1 DFQATT and CDR2 SNEGSKA (reference sequence). The CDR3 has 15 amino acids. V dropped 6 bases and J dropped 4; count of bases not matched to a gene: 11. The DNA of the CDR3 is TGCAGTGCCGCACCCGGGACAGGGGTCCGAGAGACCCAGTACTTC. Its protein product is CSAAPGTGVRETQYF.

The rearrangement joins TRBV7-2 to TRBJ2-7; TRBD1 might be the D (7 bases). Germline loops: CDR1 SGHTA, CDR2 FQGNSA. The CDR3 runs to 16 residues. The ends were cut back, 0 bases at V and 2 bases at J, with 14 bases in the middle. CDR3 bases: TGTGCCAGCAGCTTAGCTTGGGGGGACAGCCCCTACGAGCAGTACTTC. Protein: CASSLAWGDSPYEQYF.

This sequence joins TRBV7-9 and TRBJ1-4, with 8 nucleotides matching TRBD1. CDR1 SEHNR and CDR2 FQNEAQ come from the germline V gene (reference sequence). The CDR3 has 15 residues. The trim removed 5 bases at V and 6 bases at J, leaving 8 bases unmatched. CDR3 nucleotide sequence: TGTGCCAGCAGCATCCGGACAGGGCAGGATGAAAAACTGTTTTTT. Its protein is CASSIRTGQDEKLFF.

The chain joins TRBV10-3 to TRBJ2-7; weak D call: TRBD1 (6 bases). V was pared by 4 bases and J by 3 bases, with 10 bases between. Germline values: CDR1 ENHRY, CDR2 SYGVKD. The CDR3 consists of 13 residues. CDR3 loop: CAISGIGGYEQYF. The CDR3 DNA is TGTGCCATCAGTGGCATAGGGGGCTACGAGCAGTACTTC.

This clonotype is a singleton in its sample. The chain couples TRBV5-1 to TRBJ2-7; 9 bases match TRBD2. Germline values: CDR1 SGHRS, CDR2 YFSETQ. The CDR3 contains 17 residues. J was trimmed by 2 bases and V by 0 bases; bases with no gene match: 9. CDR3 nucleotides: TGCGCCAGCAGCTTGGCCACGCTAGCGGGAAGGGCCTACGAGCAGTACTTC. Protein sequence: CASSLATLAGRAYEQYF.

The V and J genes are TRBV11-1 and TRBJ2-6, with D possibly matching TRBD1 (5 bases). V was trimmed by 6 bases and J by 3 bases, leaving 12 bases between them. This CDR3 is 15 amino acids long. Germline-derived CDR1 and CDR2 are SGHAT and FQDESV (reference sequence). The CDR3 protein is CASSAGKGGANVLTF. DNA of the CDR3: TGTGCCAGCAGTGCAGGGAAAGGTGGGGCCAACGTCCTGACTTTC.

The chain has TRBV20-1 and TRBJ2-7; tentatively, D is TRBD1 (5 bases). The CDR3 covers 13 residues. CDR1 is DFQATT, CDR2 SNEGSKA, per germline (reference sequence). With 2 bases removed from V and 2 bases from J, the gap between germline ends came to 10 bases. In nucleotides, the CDR3 is TGCAGTGCTAGATTGGGGCGAGCCTACGAGCAGTACTTC. Protein: CSARLGRAYEQYF.

This clonotype showed up just a few times. The CDR3 reads CATSRDEDSPLHF. The CDR3, as DNA: TGTGCCACCAGTAGGGACGAGGATTCACCCCTCCACTTT. The rearrangement uses TRBV15 and TRBJ1-6; a weak D match, TRBD1 (5 bases). Germline V gene lookup returns CDR1 LNHNV and CDR2 YYDKDF (reference sequence). CDR3 length: 13 amino acids. V lost 6 bases and J lost 8, with 11 bases in between.

This clonotype was observed a single time. The chain links TRBV6-2 or TRBV6-3 to TRBJ2-7; weak D call: TRBD1 (6 bases). V lost 0 bases and J lost 6, with 9 bases in between. From germline, CDR1 is MNHEY and CDR2 SVGEGT. The CDR3 has 13 amino acids. CDR3 loop: CASSYSGAGEQYV. DNA of the CDR3: TGTGCCAGCAGTTACTCGGGGGCCGGCGAGCAGTACGTC.

The chain links TRBV5-4 to TRBJ2-7, with 8 bases fitting TRBD2. The CDR3 has 14 residues. The junction had 5 bases not matched to a gene; V was cut back by 6 bases and J by 0 bases. Germline V gene lookup returns CDR1 SGHNT and CDR2 YYREEE (reference sequence). Written as DNA, the CDR3 is TGTGCCAGCACCGGGGGGGTGAGCTCCTACGAGCAGTACGTC. Protein product: CASTGGVSSYEQYV.

V gene TRBV4-2 combines with J gene TRBJ2-7; 14 bases are a match to TRBD2. The V gene's germline CDR1 is LGHNA and CDR2 YNFKEQ. This CDR3 has 17 amino acids. With V trimmed by 3 bases and J by 2 bases, 6 bases remained unmatched. The CDR3 nucleotides read TGTGCCAGCAGCCAGGGGACTAGCGGGAGTCGCGCCTACGAGCAGTACTTC. Its protein is CASSQGTSGSRAYEQYF.

The genes are TRBV6-2 or TRBV6-3 and TRBJ2-3; D gene unclear. CDR1 and CDR2 from the germline V gene are MNHEY and SVGEGT. The CDR3 loop spans 11 amino acids. Deletions cut 6 bases from V and 5 bases from J, with 6 bases between. CDR3 in DNA: TGTGCCAGCAGCGCGATAGATACGCAGTATTTT. This translates into CASSAIDTQYF.

The V and J genes are TRBV2 and TRBJ1-5; no reliable D call. The CDR3 covers 13 residues. Germline lookup yields CDR1 SNHLY and CDR2 FYNNEI. Deletions cut 7 bases from V and 0 bases from J, with 7 bases between. The CDR3 loop is CASMGDSNQPQHF. The CDR3 DNA reads as TGTGCCAGCATGGGTGATAGCAATCAGCCCCAGCATTTT.

This sequence joins TRBV27 and TRBJ2-1; TRBD2 aligns across 10 bases. The CDR3 consists of 16 residues. V shed 4 bases and J 0 bases; nucleotides not matched to a gene: 3. Germline CDR1 and CDR2: MNHEY and SMNVEV (reference sequence). The CDR3 sequence is CASSSPSGSSYNEQFF. CDR3 sequence (DNA): TGTGCCAGCAGTTCCCCTAGCGGGAGCTCCTACAATGAGCAGTTCTTC.

V and J are TRBV5-6 and TRBJ2-2; the D is unclear. CDR1 SGHDT and CDR2 YYEEEE come from the germline V gene. The CDR3 is 13 amino acids. V lost 0 bases and J 5 bases, leaving 5 bases between the germline ends. This chain's CDR3 is CASSLVGTGELFF. The DNA for the CDR3 is TGTGCCAGCAGCTTGGTGGGGACCGGGGAGCTGTTTTTT. The full variable domain, in which reference TRBV5-6 and TRBJ2-2 provide the parts outside the CDR3, is DAGVTQSPTHLIKTRGQQVTLRCSPKSGHDTVSWYQQALGQGPQFIFQYYEEEERQRGNFPDRFSGHQFPNYSSELNVNALLLGDSALYLCASSLVGTGELFFGEGSRLTVL.

The rearrangement links TRBV7-2 to TRBJ1-2, with D perhaps matching TRBD1 (5 bases). The CDR3 is 12 amino acids. Germline V gives CDR1 SGHTA, CDR2 FQGNSA. Trimming removed 5 bases from V and 8 bases from J, with 12 bases in between. The chain's CDR3 is CASSPGFQGYTF. CDR3 bases: TGTGCCAGCAGCCCAGGGTTTCAAGGCTACACCTTC.